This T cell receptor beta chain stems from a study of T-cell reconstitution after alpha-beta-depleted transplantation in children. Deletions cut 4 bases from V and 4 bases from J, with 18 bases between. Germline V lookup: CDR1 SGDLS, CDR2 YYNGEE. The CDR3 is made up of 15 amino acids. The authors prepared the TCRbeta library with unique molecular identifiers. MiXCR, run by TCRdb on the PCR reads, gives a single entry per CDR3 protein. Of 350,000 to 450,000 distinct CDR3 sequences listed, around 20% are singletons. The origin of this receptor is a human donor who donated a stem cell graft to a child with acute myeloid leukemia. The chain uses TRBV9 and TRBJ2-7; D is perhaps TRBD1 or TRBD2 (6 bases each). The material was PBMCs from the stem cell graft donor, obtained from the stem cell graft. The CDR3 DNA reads TGTGCCAGCAGCCAAGGCGGGACATCCACTTACGAGCAGTACTTC. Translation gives CASSQGGTSTYEQYF.